This T cell receptor beta chain comes out of a study of T cell clonality in common variable immunodeficiency. The table came from immunoSEQ multiplex PCR; TCRdb's copy has only in-frame clones and leaves some out. Listed for the sample are approximately 30,000 clones, none seen a single time. The germline V gene encodes CDR1 SGHRS and CDR2 YFSETQ. This CDR3 region has 14 residues. The ends were cut back, 7 bases at V and 7 bases at J, with 20 bases in the middle. Overall study findings and caveats: Shared TCRbeta clones were fewer between CVID subjects than controls.

This clone was found many times. Its antigen is still unknown. Read coverage stops 3 residues before the CDR3 terminus; the germline J gene supplies the remainder. This receptor was taken from a person between 18 and 70 years old in good health. The rearrangement uses TRBV5-1 and TRBJ1-2; tentative D call: TRBD1 (5 bases). The source material was peripheral blood mononuclear cells. The sequenced CDR3 bases are TGCGCCAGCTCCCTCGGAGGGGCGCAGGGTGGC. This sequence encodes CASSLGGAQGG. The full CDR3 is CASSLGGAQGGYTF. Complete variable domain (other parts from reference TRBV5-1 and TRBJ1-2): KAGVTQTPRYLIKTRGQQVTLSCSPISGHRSVSWYQQTPGQGLQFLFEYFSETQRNKGNFPGRFSGRQFSNSRSEMNVSTLELGDSALYLCASSLGGAQGGYTFGSGTRLTVV.